The 8 T cell receptor beta chains below were found in one sample sequenced in a study of early T cells in non-severe SARS-CoV-2 infection. TCRdb reanalysed the 5' RACE reads using MiXCR and keeps one entry per CDR3 protein. The sample records tens of thousands of distinct CDR3 sequences, roughly 10% being singletons. Here the sequenced sample was whole blood, taken at baseline. These receptor sequences come from an adult who was a healthcare worker with PCR-confirmed SARS-CoV-2 infection or an uninfected control (not recorded which).

The V gene is TRBV2, the J gene TRBJ1-1; D gene unclear. V shed 6 bases and J shed 8 bases, with 19 bases lying between them. Germline assignment: CDR1 SNHLY and CDR2 FYNNEI. The CDR3 has 14 amino acids. CDR3 coding DNA: TGTGCCAGCAGCCCCGGGTCCCACGCCCGGGAAGCTTTCTTT. It translates to CASSPGSHAREAFF.

This rearrangement joins TRBV7-2 to TRBJ1-6; 9 positions agree with TRBD1. The CDR3 totals 13 residues. Germline V CDR1 and CDR2: SGHTA, FQGNSA. V lost 6 bases, J lost 10 bases, and 4 bases stayed unmatched. CDR3 nucleotides: TGTGCCAGCAGGTGGACAGGGGACTCACCCCTCCACTTT. It encodes CASRWTGDSPLHF. Together with reference TRBV7-2 and TRBJ1-6, the CDR3 gives the full variable domain: GAGVSQSPSNKVTEKGKDVELRCDPISGHTALYWYRQSLGQGLEFLIYFQGNSAPDKSGLPSDRFSAERTGGSVSTLTIQRTQQEDSAVYLCASRWTGDSPLHFGNGTRLTVT.

The gene calls are TRBV7-8 and TRBJ2-3, with D tentatively TRBD1 (6 bases). Germline CDR1 and CDR2: SGHVS and FQNEAQ. V was pared by 3 bases and J by 0 bases, with 10 bases between. The length of the CDR3 is 15 residues. The DNA for the CDR3 is TGTGCCAGCAGCTTTGGGACAACTAGCACAGATACGCAGTATTTT. This encodes CASSFGTTSTDTQYF.

In this sample, this clonotype turned up a few times. V and J are TRBV30 and TRBJ2-1; D is ambiguous. V was cut by 2 bases and J by 5 bases, with 4 bases left in between. The CDR3 has 11 residues. Germline lookup yields CDR1 GTSNPN and CDR2 SVGIG (reference sequence). The CDR3 reads CAWSRDNEQFF. The CDR3 region has the DNA TGTGCCTGGAGTCGGGACAATGAGCAGTTCTTC.

The CDR3 region is CSARENYEQYF. As DNA, the CDR3 is TGCAGTGCTAGAGAGAACTACGAGCAGTACTTC. This rearrangement joins TRBV20-1 to TRBJ2-7; no clear D gene. The V end was cut by 0 bases, the J end by 3 bases, with 3 bases between. Per the germline V gene, CDR1 is DFQATT and CDR2 is SNEGSKA (reference sequence). The CDR3 totals 11 residues.

The CDR3 reads CSARVPSGGASDTQYF. In DNA, the CDR3 is TGCAGTGCTAGAGTCCCTAGCGGGGGGGCGTCAGATACGCAGTATTTT. This rearrangement joins TRBV20-1 to TRBJ2-3; the match to TRBD2 covers 12 bases. V shed 1 base, J shed 4 bases, and the junction held 6 bases outside the gene matches. The CDR3 is made up of 16 amino acids. Germline V gives CDR1 DFQATT, CDR2 SNEGSKA (reference sequence).

At least ten counts were recorded for this clonotype. The rearrangement links TRBV12-3 or TRBV12-4 to TRBJ1-1; possible D gene TRBD1, 5 bases. CDR3 length equals 13 residues. V lost 7 bases and J 2 bases, leaving 11 bases between the germline ends. The CDR3 is CASNLGVNTEAFF. CDR3 in DNA: TGTGCCAGCAACTTAGGGGTAAACACTGAAGCTTTCTTT.

The sample holds many counts of this clonotype. The J gene is TRBJ1-6, the V gene TRBV11-2; TRBD1 might be the D (6 bases). V lost 0 bases to trimming and J lost 6 bases, with 9 bases between them. Germline assignment: CDR1 SGHAT and CDR2 FQNNGV. The CDR3 sequence is 15 residues long. The CDR3 coding sequence is TGTGCCAGCAGCTTAGATCGCAGGGGTAATTCACCCCTCCACTTT. Translating it yields CASSLDRRGNSPLHF.